The TCR beta chain under discussion was sequenced for a study of cytomegalovirus exposure and HLA in healthy donors. Findings of the study overall: Compared with the roughly 700-donor mean, an Asian-associated ancestry cluster reportedly had fewer N-insertions, according to a later analysis.

Turning to this clone: Its antigen is undetermined.

60 Vbeta and 13 Jbeta primers were used in PCR. Method: immunoSEQ multiplex PCR; TCRdb's copy keeps in-frame clones and lacks some. The table includes 100,000 to 150,000 clones, roughly 84% detected once. The CDR3 contains 16 residues. Trimming left V 5 bases short and J 5 bases short, with 21 bases between. Germline V gene sequence: CDR1 SEHNR, CDR2 FQNEAQ (reference sequence). The sequenced material came from PBMCs. V gene TRBV7-9 combines with J gene TRBJ1-1; tentative D call: TRBD1 (6 bases). This clonotype originated in a girl aged 2-10 years in good health and CMV-seronegative. Written as DNA, the CDR3 is TGTGCCAGCAGCCGTGTTGGGAAAACAGGGCGGACTGAAGCTTTCTTT. This codes for CASSRVGKTGRTEAFF.